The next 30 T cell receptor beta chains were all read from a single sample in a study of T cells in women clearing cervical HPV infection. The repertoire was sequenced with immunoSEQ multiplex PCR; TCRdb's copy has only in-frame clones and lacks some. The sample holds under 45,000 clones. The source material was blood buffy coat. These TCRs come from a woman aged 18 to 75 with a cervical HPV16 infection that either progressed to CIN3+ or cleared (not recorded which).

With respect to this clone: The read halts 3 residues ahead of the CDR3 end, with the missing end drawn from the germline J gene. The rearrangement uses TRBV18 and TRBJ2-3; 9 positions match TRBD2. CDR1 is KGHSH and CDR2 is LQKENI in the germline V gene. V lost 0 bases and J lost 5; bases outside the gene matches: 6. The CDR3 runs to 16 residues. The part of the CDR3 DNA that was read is TGTGCCAGCTCACCACCGCCTCCTAGCGGGAAAGATACG. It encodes CASSPPPPSGKDT. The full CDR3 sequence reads CASSPPPPSGKDTQYF.

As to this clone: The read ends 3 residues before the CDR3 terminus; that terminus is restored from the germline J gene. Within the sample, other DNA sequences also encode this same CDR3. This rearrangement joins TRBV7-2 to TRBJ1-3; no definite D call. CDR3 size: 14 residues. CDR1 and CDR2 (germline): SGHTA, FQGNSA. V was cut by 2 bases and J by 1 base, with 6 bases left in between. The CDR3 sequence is CASSLTGSGNTIYF. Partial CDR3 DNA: TGTGCCAGCAGCTTAACGGGTTCTGGAAACACC.

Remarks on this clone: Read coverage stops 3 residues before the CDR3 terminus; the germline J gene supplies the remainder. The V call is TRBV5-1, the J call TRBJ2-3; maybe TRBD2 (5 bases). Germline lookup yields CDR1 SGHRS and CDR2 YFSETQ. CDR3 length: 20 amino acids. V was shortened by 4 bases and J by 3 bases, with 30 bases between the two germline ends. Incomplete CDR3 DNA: TGCGCCAGCAGCCCTCTTCGGACGGGGATAATCACCGGTGAGACAGATACG. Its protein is CASSPLRTGIITGETDT. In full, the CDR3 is CASSPLRTGIITGETDTQYF.

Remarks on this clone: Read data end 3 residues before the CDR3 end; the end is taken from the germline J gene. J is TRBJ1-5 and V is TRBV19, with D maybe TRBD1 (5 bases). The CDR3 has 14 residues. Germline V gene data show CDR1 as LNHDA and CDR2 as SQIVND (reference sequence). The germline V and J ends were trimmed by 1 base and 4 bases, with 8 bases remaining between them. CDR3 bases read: TGTGCCAGTAGTATAGGGGGCTGGAATCAGCCC. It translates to CASSIGGWNQP. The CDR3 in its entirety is CASSIGGWNQPQHF.

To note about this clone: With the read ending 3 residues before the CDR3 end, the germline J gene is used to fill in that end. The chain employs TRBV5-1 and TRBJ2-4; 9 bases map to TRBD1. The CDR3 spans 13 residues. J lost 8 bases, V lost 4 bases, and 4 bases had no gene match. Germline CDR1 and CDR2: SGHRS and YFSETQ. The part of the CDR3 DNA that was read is TGCGCCAGCAGCAAACAGGGGGCGGACATT. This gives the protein CASSKQGADI. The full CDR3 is CASSKQGADIQYF.

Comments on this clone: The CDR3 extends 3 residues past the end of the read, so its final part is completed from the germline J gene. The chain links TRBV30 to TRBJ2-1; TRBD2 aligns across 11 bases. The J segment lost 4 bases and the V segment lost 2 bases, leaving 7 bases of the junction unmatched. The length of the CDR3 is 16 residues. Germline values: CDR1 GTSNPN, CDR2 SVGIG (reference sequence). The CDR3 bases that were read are TGTGCCTGGAGTCACCGACTAGCGGGAAGGTACAATGAG. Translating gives CAWSHRLAGRYNE. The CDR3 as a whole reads CAWSHRLAGRYNEQFF.

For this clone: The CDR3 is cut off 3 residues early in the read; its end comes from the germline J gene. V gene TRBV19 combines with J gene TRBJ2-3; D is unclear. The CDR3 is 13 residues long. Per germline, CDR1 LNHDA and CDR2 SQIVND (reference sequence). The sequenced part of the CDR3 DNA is TGTGCCAGTAGTATAGTTCTAGGAGAGACG. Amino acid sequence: CASSIVLGET. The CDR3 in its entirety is CASSIVLGETQYF.

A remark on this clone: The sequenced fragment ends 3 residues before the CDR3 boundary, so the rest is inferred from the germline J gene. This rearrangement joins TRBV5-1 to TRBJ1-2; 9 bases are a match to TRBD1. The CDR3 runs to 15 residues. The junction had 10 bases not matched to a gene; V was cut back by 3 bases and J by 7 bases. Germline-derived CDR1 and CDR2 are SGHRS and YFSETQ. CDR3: CASSSLQGAQFGYTF. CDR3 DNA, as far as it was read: TGCGCCAGCAGCTCTCTACAGGGGGCGCAATTTGGC.

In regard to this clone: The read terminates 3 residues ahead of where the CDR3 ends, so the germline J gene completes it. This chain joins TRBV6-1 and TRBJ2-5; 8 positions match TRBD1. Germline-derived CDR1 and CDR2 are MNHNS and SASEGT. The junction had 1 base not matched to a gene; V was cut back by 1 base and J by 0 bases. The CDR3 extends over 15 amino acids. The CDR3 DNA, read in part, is TGTGCCAGCAGTGAAGGGGACAGGAACCAAGAGACC. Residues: CASSEGDRNQET. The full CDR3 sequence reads CASSEGDRNQETQYF.

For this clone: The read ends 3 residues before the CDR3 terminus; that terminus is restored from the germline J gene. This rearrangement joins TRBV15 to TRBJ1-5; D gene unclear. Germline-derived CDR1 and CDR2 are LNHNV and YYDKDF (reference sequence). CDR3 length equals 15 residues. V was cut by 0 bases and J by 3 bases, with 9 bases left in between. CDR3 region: CATSRDKGYNQPQHF. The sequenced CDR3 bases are TGTGCCACCAGCAGAGATAAGGGCTACAATCAGCCC.

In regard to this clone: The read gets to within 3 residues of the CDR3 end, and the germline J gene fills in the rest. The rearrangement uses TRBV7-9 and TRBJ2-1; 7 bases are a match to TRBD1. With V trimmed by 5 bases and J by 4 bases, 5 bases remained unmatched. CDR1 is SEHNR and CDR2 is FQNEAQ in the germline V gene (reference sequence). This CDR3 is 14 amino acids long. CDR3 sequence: CASSLGRGYNEQFF. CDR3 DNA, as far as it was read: TGTGCCAGCAGCCTGGGCAGGGGGTACAATGAG.

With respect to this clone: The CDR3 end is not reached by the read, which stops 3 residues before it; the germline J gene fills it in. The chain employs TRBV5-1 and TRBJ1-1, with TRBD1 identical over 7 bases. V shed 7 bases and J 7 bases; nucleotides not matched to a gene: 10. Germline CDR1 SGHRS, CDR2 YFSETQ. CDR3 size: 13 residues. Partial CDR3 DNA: TGCGCCAGCGCCCTAGGGGGCCCAGGTGAA. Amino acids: CASALGGPGE. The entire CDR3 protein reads CASALGGPGEAFF.

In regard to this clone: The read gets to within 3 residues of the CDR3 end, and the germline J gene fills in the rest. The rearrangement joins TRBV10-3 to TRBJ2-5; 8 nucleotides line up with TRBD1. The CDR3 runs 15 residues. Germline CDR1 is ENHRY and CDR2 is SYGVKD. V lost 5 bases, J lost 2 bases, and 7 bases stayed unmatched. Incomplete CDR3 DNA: TGTGCCATCAGTCCAGGGGGCGCGGGGCAAGAGACC. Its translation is CAISPGGAGQET. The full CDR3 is CAISPGGAGQETQYF.

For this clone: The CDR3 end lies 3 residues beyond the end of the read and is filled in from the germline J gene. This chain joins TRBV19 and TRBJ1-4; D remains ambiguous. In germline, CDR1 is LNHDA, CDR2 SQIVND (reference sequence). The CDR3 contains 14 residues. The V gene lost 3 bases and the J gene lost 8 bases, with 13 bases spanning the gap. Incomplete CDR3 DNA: TGTGCCAGTAGTATCCCAGGCGGGAGGGAAAAA. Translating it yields CASSIPGGREK. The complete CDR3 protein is CASSIPGGREKLFF.

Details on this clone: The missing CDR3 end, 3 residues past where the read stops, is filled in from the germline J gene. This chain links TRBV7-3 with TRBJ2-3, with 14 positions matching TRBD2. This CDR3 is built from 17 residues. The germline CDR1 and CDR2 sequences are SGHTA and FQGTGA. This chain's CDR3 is CASSSLGLAGEEETQYF. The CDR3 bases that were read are TGTGCCAGCAGCTCGCTGGGACTAGCGGGAGAGGAGGAGACG. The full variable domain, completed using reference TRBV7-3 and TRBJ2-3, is GAGVSQTPSNKVTEKGKYVELRCDPISGHTALYWYRQSLGQGPEFLIYFQGTGAADDSGLPNDRFFAVRPEGSVSTLKIQRTERGDSAVYLCASSSLGLAGEEETQYFGPGTRLTVL.

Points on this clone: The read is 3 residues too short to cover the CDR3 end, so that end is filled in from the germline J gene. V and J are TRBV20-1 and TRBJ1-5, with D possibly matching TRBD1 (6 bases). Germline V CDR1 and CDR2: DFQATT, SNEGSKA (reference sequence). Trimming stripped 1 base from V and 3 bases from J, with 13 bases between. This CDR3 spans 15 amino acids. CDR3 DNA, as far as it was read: TGCAGTGCTAGAGGGGGCAGGGGAAACAATCAGCCC. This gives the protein CSARGGRGNNQP. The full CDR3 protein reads CSARGGRGNNQPQHF.

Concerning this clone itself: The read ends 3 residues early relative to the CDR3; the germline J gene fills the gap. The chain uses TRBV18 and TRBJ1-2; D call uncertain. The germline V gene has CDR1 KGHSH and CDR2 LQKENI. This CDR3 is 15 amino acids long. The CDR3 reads CASSPPNRADYDYTF. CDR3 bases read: TGTGCCAGCTCACCACCCAACCGGGCGGACTACGAC.

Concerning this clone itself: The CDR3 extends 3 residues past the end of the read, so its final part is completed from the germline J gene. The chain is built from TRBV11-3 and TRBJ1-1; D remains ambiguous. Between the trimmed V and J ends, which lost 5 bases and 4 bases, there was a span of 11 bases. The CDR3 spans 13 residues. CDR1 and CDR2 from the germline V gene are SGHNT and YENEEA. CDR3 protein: CASSREAATEAFF. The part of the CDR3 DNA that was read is TGTGCCAGCAGCAGGGAAGCGGCCACTGAA.

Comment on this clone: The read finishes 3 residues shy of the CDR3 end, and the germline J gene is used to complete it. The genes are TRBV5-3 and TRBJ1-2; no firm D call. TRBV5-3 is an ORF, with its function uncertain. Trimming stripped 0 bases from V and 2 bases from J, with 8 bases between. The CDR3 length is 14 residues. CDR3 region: CARSLGPCNYGYTF. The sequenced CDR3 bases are TGTGCCAGAAGCTTGGGGCCCTGCAACTATGGC.

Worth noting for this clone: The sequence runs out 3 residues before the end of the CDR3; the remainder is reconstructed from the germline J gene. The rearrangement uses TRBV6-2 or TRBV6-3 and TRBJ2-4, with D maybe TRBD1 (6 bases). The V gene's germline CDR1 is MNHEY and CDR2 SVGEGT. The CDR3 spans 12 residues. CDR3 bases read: TGTGCCAGCAGTTACTCGAGGGGGTCT. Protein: CASSYSRGS. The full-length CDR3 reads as CASSYSRGSQYF.

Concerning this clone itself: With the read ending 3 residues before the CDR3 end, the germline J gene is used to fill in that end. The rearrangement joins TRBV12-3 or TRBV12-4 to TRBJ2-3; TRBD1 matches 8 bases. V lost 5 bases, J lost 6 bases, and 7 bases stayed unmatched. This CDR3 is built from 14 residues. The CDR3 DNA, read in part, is TGTGCCAGCAGTATAATAACAGGGGGGGATACG. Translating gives CASSIITGGDT. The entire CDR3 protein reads CASSIITGGDTQYF.

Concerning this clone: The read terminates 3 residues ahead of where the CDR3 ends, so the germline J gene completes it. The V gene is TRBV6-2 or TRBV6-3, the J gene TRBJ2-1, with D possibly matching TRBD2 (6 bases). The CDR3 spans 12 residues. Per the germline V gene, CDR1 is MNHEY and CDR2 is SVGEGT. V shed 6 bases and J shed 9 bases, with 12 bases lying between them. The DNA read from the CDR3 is TGTGCCAGCAGCCAAGGGGAGGTTGAG. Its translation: CASSQGEVE. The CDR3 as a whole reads CASSQGEVEQFF.

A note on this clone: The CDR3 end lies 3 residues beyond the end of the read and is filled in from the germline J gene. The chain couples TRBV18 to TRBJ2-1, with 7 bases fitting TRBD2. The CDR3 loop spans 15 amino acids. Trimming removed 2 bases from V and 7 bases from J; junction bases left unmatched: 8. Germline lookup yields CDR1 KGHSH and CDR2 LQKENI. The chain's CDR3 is CASSPAGVITNEQFF. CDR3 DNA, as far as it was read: TGTGCCAGCTCACCAGCGGGAGTCATCACGAATGAG.

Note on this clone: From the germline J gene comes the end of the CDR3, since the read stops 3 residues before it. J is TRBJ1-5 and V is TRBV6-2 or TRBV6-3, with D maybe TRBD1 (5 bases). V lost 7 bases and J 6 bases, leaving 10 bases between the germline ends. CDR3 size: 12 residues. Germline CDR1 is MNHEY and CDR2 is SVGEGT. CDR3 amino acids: CASKQGIQPQHF. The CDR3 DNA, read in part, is TGTGCCAGCAAGCAGGGAATTCAGCCC.

The CDR3 loop reads CASSPNGGAGETQYF. Partial CDR3 DNA: TGTGCCAGCAGCCCCAACGGGGGGGCGGGAGAGACC. The chain employs TRBV7-3 and TRBJ2-5, with 8 bases fitting TRBD2. From the germline J gene comes the end of the CDR3, since the read stops 3 residues before it. The germline V gene encodes CDR1 SGHTA and CDR2 FQGTGA. V was clipped by 5 bases and J by 4 bases; unmatched bases: 9. This CDR3 has 15 amino acids.

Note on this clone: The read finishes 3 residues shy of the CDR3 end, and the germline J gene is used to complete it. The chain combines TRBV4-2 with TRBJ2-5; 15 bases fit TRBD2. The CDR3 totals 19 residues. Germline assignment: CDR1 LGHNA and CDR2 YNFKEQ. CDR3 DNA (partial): TGTGCCAGCAGCCCTACAGCCGGGACTAGCGGGAGGTCGGGGGGAACC. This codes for CASSPTAGTSGRSGGT. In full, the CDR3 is CASSPTAGTSGRSGGTQYF.

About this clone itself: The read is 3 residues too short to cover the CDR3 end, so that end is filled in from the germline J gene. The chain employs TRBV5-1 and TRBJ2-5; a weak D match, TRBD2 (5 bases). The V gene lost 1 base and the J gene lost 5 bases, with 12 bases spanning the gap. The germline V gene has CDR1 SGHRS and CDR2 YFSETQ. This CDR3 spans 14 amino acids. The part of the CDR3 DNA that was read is TGCGCCAGCAGCTTGCCCCGGGGAGAGGAGACC. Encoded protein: CASSLPRGEET. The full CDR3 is CASSLPRGEETQYF. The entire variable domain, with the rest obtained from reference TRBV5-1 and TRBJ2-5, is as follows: KAGVTQTPRYLIKTRGQQVTLSCSPISGHRSVSWYQQTPGQGLQFLFEYFSETQRNKGNFPGRFSGRQFSNSRSEMNVSTLELGDSALYLCASSLPRGEETQYFGPGTRLLVL.

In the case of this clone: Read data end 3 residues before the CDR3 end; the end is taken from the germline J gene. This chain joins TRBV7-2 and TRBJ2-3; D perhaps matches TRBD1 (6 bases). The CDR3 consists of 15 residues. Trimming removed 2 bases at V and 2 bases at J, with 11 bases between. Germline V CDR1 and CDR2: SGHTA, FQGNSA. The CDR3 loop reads CASSLQGPATDTQYF. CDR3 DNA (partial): TGTGCCAGCAGCTTACAGGGGCCGGCCACAGATACG.

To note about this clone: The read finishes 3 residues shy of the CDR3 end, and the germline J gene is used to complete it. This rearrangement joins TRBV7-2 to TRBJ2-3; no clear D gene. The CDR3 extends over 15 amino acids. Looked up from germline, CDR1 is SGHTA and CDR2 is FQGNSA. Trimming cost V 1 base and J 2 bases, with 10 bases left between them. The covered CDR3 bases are TGTGCCAGCAGCTTAGGTTGGCCTGACACAGATACG. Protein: CASSLGWPDTDT. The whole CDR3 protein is CASSLGWPDTDTQYF. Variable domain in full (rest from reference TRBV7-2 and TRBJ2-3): GAGVSQSPSNKVTEKGKDVELRCDPISGHTALYWYRQSLGQGLEFLIYFQGNSAPDKSGLPSDRFSAERTGGSVSTLTIQRTQQEDSAVYLCASSLGWPDTDTQYFGPGTRLTVL.

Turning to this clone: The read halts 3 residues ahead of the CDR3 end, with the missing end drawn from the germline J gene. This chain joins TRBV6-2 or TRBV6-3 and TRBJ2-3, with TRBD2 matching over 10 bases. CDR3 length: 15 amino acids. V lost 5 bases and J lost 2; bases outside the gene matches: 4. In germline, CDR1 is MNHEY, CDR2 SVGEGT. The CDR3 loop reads CASSPSGGVTDTQYF. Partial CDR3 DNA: TGTGCCAGCAGTCCTAGCGGGGGAGTCACAGATACG.